This T cell receptor beta chain was retrieved from a study of blood T cell repertoires in COVID-19 (dated by TCRdb to the early 2020s). For context, the study as a whole: The collaborator samples originated in the United States, Italy and Spain and spanned the acute and convalescent phases of COVID-19. The dataset comprised deeply sampled blood TCRbeta repertoires from subjects exposed to, actively infected with, or recovered from COVID-19. Where available, HLA class I and class II types were taken from metadata supplied by the sample provider and were not determined by assay-based typing. The samples were drawn from two sources: the first 160 participants of the ongoing ImmuneRACE study, and 1,254 subjects contributed by 6 global collaborators. The prospective study material was composed of cDNA or gDNA derived from T cells, B-cell-depleted T cells, or PBMCs. The repertoires were made available in a free public database intended to serve as a resource for research on the immune response to SARS-CoV-2. The sample metadata nearly always contained a de-identified subject ID, COVID-19 status, age in years and sex. The research as a whole found: The quantity of clinical and demographic metadata differed by source and by participant and was supplied without curation.

V loses 4 bases of germline sequence and J loses 1 base, and the interval between the two ends is 12 bases. From a lookup of the germline V gene, CDR1 and CDR2 are SGDLS and YYNGEE. Counted from cysteine to phenylalanine, this CDR3 has 15 amino acids. This entry keeps only the CDR3 DNA: 45 bases, framed from base 1. Points on this clone: Its antigen target is currently unknown. Within one base of it there is no much larger clone, and no base qualities were kept.

One collaborating source in Seattle enrolled patients while the patients were actively infected and followed the patients over time throughout the course of disease. Collaborating institutions collected whole blood in K2EDTA tubes following their own protocols. For TCRbeta analysis, collaborators shipped samples in one of three forms: frozen whole blood, isolated PBMCs, or DNA extracted from either of those sample types. TCRbeta CDR3 regions were amplified from genomic DNA using the immunoSEQ Assay, a bias-controlled multiplex PCR. In the source study's methods: Within the assay, amplification of reference gene primers was used to estimate how many nucleated cells each sample contained. To quantify the absolute abundance of each unique TCRbeta CDR3 rearrangement, sequence reads were collapsed and filtered. For each sample, productive Simpson clonality was calculated by taking the square root of Simpson's diversity index across productive rearrangements. TCRdb mirrors the immuneACCESS table, restricted to in-frame sequences. Some clones are absent from its copies; in checked studies, under half trace to an unresolved V gene, and the reason for the others is unknown. V, J and clone size are those of that table, while D and trimming were read from the DNA. Counted in this sample were under 400,000 clones; 90% of them appeared once. The ten biggest clones cover approximately 2.9% of the sample.

Sequenced: peripheral blood. The TCR sequence derives from a woman aged 25 to 39 with COVID-19, enrolled during active disease. The sequence is built from TRBV9 and TRBJ1-3, with no confidently assigned D gene. The nucleotide sequence is given as TGTGCCAGCAGCCCGAGTGGGCTTTCTGGAAACACCATATATTTT. Translation gives CASSPSGLSGNTIYF.